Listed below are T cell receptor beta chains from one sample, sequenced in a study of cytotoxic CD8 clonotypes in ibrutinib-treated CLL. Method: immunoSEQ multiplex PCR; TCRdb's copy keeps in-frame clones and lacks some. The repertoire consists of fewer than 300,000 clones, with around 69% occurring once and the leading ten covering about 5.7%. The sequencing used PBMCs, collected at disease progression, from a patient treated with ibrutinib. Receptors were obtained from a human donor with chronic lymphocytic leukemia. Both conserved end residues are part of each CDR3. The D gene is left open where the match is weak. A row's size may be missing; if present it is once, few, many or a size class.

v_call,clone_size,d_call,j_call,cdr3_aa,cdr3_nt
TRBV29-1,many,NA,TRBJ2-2,CSVDGEVAGELFF,TGCAGCGTTGACGGCGAGGTGGCCGGGGAGCTGTTTTTT
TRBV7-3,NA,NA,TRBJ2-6,CASSLKGTGANVLTF,TGTGCCAGCAGCTTAAAAGGAACTGGGGCCAACGTCCTGACTTTC
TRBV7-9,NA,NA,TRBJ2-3,CASSFVNHREASTDTQYF,TGTGCCAGCAGCTTTGTGAACCACAGGGAGGCTAGCACAGATACGCAGTATTTT
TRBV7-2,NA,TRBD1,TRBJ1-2,CASSLSLQGVGYGYTF,TGTGCCAGCAGCTTATCATTACAGGGGGTAGGCTATGGCTACACCTTC
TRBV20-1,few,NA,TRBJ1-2,CSAGDGYTF,TGCAGTGCAGGGGATGGCTACACCTTC
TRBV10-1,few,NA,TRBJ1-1,CASSESTPTEAFF,TGCGCCAGCAGTGAGTCGACTCCGACTGAAGCTTTCTTT
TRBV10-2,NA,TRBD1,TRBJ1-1,CASTLTGGITEAFF,TGCGCCAGCACCTTGACAGGGGGCATAACTGAAGCTTTCTTT
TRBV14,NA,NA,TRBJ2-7,CASSRRGNVYEQYF,TGTGCCAGCAGCCGGCGCGGGAACGTCTACGAGCAGTACTTC
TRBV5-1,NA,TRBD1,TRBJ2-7,CASSLARDRSDYEQYF,TGCGCCAGCAGCTTGGCCAGGGACAGGTCAGACTACGAGCAGTACTTC
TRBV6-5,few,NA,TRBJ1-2,CASRQWPTYTF,TGTGCCAGCAGGCAGTGGCCGACCTACACCTTC
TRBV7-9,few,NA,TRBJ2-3,CASGGGTDTQYF,TGTGCCAGCGGTGGGGGCACAGATACGCAGTATTTT
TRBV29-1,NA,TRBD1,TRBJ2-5,CSVEDPGQEQETQYF,TGCAGCGTTGAAGATCCGGGACAGGAGCAAGAGACCCAGTACTTC
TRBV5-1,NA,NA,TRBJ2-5,CASSLLNGQGETQYF,TGCGCCAGCAGCTTATTAAATGGGCAGGGGGAGACCCAGTACTTC
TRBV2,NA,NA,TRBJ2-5,CASLGGGETQYF,TGTGCCAGCCTGGGAGGGGGGGAGACCCAGTACTTC
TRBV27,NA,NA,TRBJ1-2,CASSLYGRYGGYTF,TGTGCCAGCAGTTTATACGGGAGGTATGGTGGCTACACCTTC
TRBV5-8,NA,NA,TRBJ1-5,CASSLWGYHSNQPQHF,TGTGCCAGCAGCTTGTGGGGATACCATAGCAATCAGCCCCAGCATTTT
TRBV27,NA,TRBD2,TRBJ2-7,CASSGGDYSYEQYF,TGTGCCAGCAGCGGAGGGGACTACTCCTACGAGCAGTACTTC
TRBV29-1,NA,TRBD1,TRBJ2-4,CSANQGGRGAKNIQYF,TGCAGCGCCAACCAAGGGGGCAGAGGGGCCAAAAACATTCAGTACTTC
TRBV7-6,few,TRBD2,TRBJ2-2,CASSFTAGGPSSGELFF,TGTGCCAGCAGCTTTACGGCGGGAGGGCCCTCTAGCGGGGAGCTGTTTTTT
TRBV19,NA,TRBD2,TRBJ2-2,CASTAPGLAGKNTGELFF,TGTGCCAGTACCGCGCCGGGACTAGCGGGAAAGAACACCGGGGAGCTGTTTTTT
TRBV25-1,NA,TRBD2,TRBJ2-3,CASSESVASGVSDTQYF,TGTGCCAGCAGTGAATCGGTCGCTAGCGGGGTCTCGGATACGCAGTATTTT
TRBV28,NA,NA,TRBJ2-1,CASSFLTGGPGRREQFF,TGTGCCAGCAGTTTCTTAACCGGGGGGCCGGGTAGGAGGGAGCAGTTCTTC
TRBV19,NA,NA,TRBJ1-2,CASSMVGTNYGYTF,TGTGCCAGTAGTATGGTAGGGACTAACTATGGCTACACCTTC
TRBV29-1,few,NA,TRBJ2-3,CSVEQGTDTQYF,TGCAGCGTCGAACAGGGCACAGATACGCAGTATTTT
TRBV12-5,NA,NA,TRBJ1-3,CASGLVGPTGNTIYF,TGTGCTAGTGGTTTGGTCGGGCCCACTGGAAACACCATATATTTT
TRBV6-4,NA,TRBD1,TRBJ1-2,CASSPTGGKGGYTF,TGTGCCAGCAGTCCTACAGGGGGCAAGGGTGGCTACACCTTC
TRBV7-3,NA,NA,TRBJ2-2,CASSLIPGVSGELFF,TGTGCCAGCAGCTTAATCCCAGGGGTTTCCGGGGAGCTGTTTTTT
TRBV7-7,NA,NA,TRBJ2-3,CASSPLASTDTQYF,TGTGCCAGCAGCCCTCTAGCCAGCACAGATACGCAGTATTTT
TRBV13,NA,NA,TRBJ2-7,CASSLTGGAYEQYF,TGTGCCAGCAGCTTAACAGGGGGGGCCTACGAGCAGTACTTC
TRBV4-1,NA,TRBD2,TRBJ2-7,CASSQRQSGDAYEQYF,TGCGCCAGCAGCCAGAGACAGAGCGGGGATGCCTACGAGCAGTACTTC
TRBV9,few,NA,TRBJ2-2,CASRGYYPGELFF,TGTGCCAGCAGGGGGTATTATCCCGGGGAGCTGTTTTTT
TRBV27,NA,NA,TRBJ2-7,CASSIGPRQIYEQYF,TGTGCCAGCAGCATAGGGCCGAGACAGATATACGAGCAGTACTTC
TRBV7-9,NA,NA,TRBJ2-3,CASSPTASTDTQYF,TGTGCCAGCAGCCCGACTGCTAGCACAGATACGCAGTATTTT
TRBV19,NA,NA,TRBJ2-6,CASSIVSGANVLTF,TGTGCCAGTAGTATAGTATCTGGGGCCAACGTCCTGACTTTC
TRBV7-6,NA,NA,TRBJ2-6,CASSQVAGGANVLTF,TGTGCCAGCAGCCAAGTAGCTGGTGGGGCCAACGTCCTGACTTTC
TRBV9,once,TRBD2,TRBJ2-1,CASSPPGLPYNEQFF,TGTGCCAGCAGCCCCCCGGGACTACCCTACAATGAGCAGTTCTTC
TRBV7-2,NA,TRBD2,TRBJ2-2,CASRIAGVHTGELFF,TGTGCCAGCAGGATAGCGGGAGTACACACCGGGGAGCTGTTTTTT
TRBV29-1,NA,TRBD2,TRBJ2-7,CSVVTSGYEQYF,TGCAGCGTTGTCACTAGCGGCTACGAGCAGTACTTC
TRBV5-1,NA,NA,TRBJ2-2,CASSLDGRGPNTGELFF,TGCGCCAGCAGCTTGGATGGCAGGGGCCCAAACACCGGGGAGCTGTTTTTT
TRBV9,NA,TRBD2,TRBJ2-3,CASNRLAGGTDTQYF,TGTGCCAGCAACAGACTAGCGGGGGGCACAGATACGCAGTATTTT
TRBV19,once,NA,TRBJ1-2,CASSIDPGANYGYTF,TGTGCCAGTAGTATAGATCCAGGGGCTAACTATGGCTACACCTTC
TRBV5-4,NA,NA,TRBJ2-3,CASSFESLDTQYF,TGTGCCAGCAGCTTCGAGTCATTAGATACGCAGTATTTT
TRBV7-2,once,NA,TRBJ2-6,CASSLSRGSGANVLTF,TGTGCCAGCAGCTTATCCAGGGGCTCTGGGGCCAACGTCCTGACTTTC
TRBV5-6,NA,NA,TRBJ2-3,CASSLSFNPSTDTQYF,TGTGCCAGCAGCTTATCCTTTAACCCTAGCACAGATACGCAGTATTTT
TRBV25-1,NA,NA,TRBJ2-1,CASSELLYTWQFF,TGTGCCAGCAGTGAACTCCTCTATACGTGGCAGTTCTTC
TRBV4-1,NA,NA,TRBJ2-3,CASSRPGQSLKDTQYF,TGCGCCAGCAGCCGTCCGGGACAATCCCTGAAAGATACGCAGTATTTT
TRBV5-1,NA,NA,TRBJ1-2,CASSLQQGLSYGYTF,TGCGCCAGCAGCTTGCAACAGGGTTTAAGCTATGGCTACACCTTC
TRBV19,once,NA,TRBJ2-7,CASSMTPSSYEQYF,TGTGCCAGTAGTATGACCCCGAGCTCCTACGAGCAGTACTTC
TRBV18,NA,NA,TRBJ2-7,CASSQQGLYEQYF,TGTGCCAGCTCACAGCAGGGCCTGTACGAGCAGTACTTC
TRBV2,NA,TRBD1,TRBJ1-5,CASSESDRGNQPQHF,TGTGCCAGCAGTGAATCGGACAGGGGGAATCAGCCCCAGCATTTT
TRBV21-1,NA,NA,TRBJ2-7,CARPGQVGVEQYF,TGTGCCAGACCGGGACAGGTAGGCGTCGAGCAGTACTTC
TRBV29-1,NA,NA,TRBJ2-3,CSVAADTQYF,TGCAGCGTTGCTGCAGATACGCAGTATTTT